This T cell receptor beta chain was captured by sequencing in a study of beta chain features in type 1 diabetes. This clone appeared a few times. The target antigen is unknown. Every participating donor gave one draw, a heparinised blood sample averaging approximately 120 mL. Using CD45RO/CCR7/CD25/CD127/CD95/CD27, CD4+ naive, central memory, regulatory and stem cell-like memory cells were sorted. Whole-study findings and limits: In patients and controls equally, PCR might favor templates that are shorter. In every one of the four CD4+ subsets, TCRB CDR3s were moderately but significantly shorter in Type 1 diabetes patients. A greater similarity of naive, central memory and Treg TCRB repertoires was seen among patients than among healthy donors.

The CDR3 consists of 13 residues. Trimming stripped 6 bases from V and 5 bases from J, with 13 bases between. Germline CDR1 is SGHTA and CDR2 is FQGNSA. What was sequenced were expressed TCRB transcripts, since all of the isolated RNA had been reverse transcribed. Clones were read by immunoSEQ multiplex PCR, and TCRdb kept only the in-frame ones, dropping some. This table has around 690,000 clones, 9.5% to 15% appearing once. Sequencing was done on a sample of naive CD4+ T cells from blood. The sequence derives from a man under 40 with type 1 diabetes. This chain links TRBV7-2 with TRBJ1-2; D is unresolved. CDR3 sequence reads: CASSPDIGYGYTF. The CDR3 DNA reads as TGTGCCAGCAGTCCCGATATCGGGTATGGCTACACCTTC.